Listed below are T cell receptor beta chains from one sample, sequenced in a study of CD8+ T cells in alopecia areata. Profiled with immunoSEQ multiplex PCR; TCRdb holds only in-frame clones, not every one. The sample consists of about 220,000 clones, around three fifths of them appearing once. The sequences come from CD4+ T cells sorted from blood, collected at week 4, from a patient treated with tofacitinib. These TCRs come from a human donor with alopecia areata. Each CDR3 is given with its conserved first and last residue. The order of the fields is V gene, D gene, J gene, CDR3 length, clone size, CDR3 protein, CDR3 DNA. The D gene is left open where the match is weak. The size entry is marked missing in some rows and otherwise reads once, few, many or a size class.

V: TRBV10-3
D: .
J: TRBJ1-1
length: 13
size: few
CDR3: CAISGKMNTEAFF
DNA: TGTGCCATCAGTGGAAAGATGAACACTGAAGCTTTCTTT

V: TRBV7-2
D: .
J: TRBJ1-5
length: 12
size: few
CDR3: CASRNADQPQHF
DNA: TGTGCCAGCAGAAATGCCGATCAGCCCCAGCATTTT

V: TRBV5-1
D: TRBD2
J: TRBJ2-1
length: 15
size: few
CDR3: CASSLTSGAYNEQFF
DNA: TGCGCCAGCAGCTTAACTAGCGGGGCCTACAATGAGCAGTTCTTC

V: TRBV25-1
D: .
J: TRBJ2-3
length: 11
size: .
CDR3: CASASIGEQYF
DNA: TGTGCCAGCGCCTCTATCGGAGAGCAGTATTTT

V: TRBV29-1
D: .
J: TRBJ1-2
length: 11
size: .
CDR3: CSALLQEDYTF
DNA: TGCAGCGCTCTATTACAGGAGGACTACACCTTC

V: TRBV27
D: .
J: TRBJ1-2
length: 13
size: .
CDR3: CASSSSGLSGYTF
DNA: TGTGCCAGCAGTTCATCAGGGTTAAGTGGCTACACCTTC

V: TRBV29-1
D: .
J: TRBJ1-2
length: 9
size: few
CDR3: CSVSGGYTF
DNA: TGCAGCGTTTCTGGGGGCTACACCTTC

V: TRBV29-1
D: .
J: TRBJ1-1
length: 12
size: few
CDR3: CSPEGANTEAFF
DNA: TGCAGCCCCGAAGGAGCGAACACTGAAGCTTTCTTT

V: TRBV30
D: .
J: TRBJ1-4
length: 13
size: .
CDR3: CAWGMGPLEKLFF
DNA: TGTGCCTGGGGTATGGGACCCCTGGAAAAACTGTTTTTT

V: TRBV7-2
D: .
J: TRBJ2-7
length: 13
size: .
CDR3: CASSSRQVWEQYF
DNA: TGTGCCAGCAGCTCCAGACAGGTCTGGGAGCAGTACTTC

V: TRBV30
D: .
J: TRBJ2-5
length: 12
size: once
CDR3: CAWSVLSETQYF
DNA: TGTGCCTGGAGTGTACTGTCGGAGACCCAGTACTTC

V: TRBV11-1
D: .
J: TRBJ2-7
length: 12
size: many
CDR3: CASASETYEQYF
DNA: TGTGCCAGCGCGTCTGAAACCTACGAGCAGTACTTC

V: TRBV29-1
D: TRBD1
J: TRBJ2-7
length: 13
size: .
CDR3: CSALRDRGDEQYF
DNA: TGCAGCGCACTCCGGGACAGGGGGGACGAGCAGTACTTC

V: TRBV6-1
D: .
J: TRBJ2-1
length: 13
size: .
CDR3: CASSARPLSEQFF
DNA: TGTGCCAGCAGTGCCCGACCGTTGAGTGAGCAGTTCTTC

V: TRBV20-1
D: .
J: TRBJ2-5
length: 10
size: .
CDR3: CSARWETQYF
DNA: TGCAGTGCTAGATGGGAGACCCAGTACTTC

V: TRBV29-1
D: TRBD1
J: TRBJ1-2
length: 11
size: .
CDR3: CSVGEGAGYTF
DNA: TGCAGCGTTGGAGAGGGGGCTGGCTACACCTTC

V: TRBV7-9
D: .
J: TRBJ1-1
length: 12
size: .
CDR3: CASSLLGGEAFF
DNA: TGTGCCAGCAGCCTCTTAGGGGGTGAAGCTTTCTTT

V: TRBV6-6
D: .
J: TRBJ1-2
length: 12
size: .
CDR3: CASNVQAYGYTF
DNA: TGTGCCAGCAACGTCCAGGCCTATGGCTACACCTTC

V: TRBV5-1
D: TRBD1
J: TRBJ2-3
length: 17
size: .
CDR3: CASSLVGTGKATDTQYF
DNA: TGCGCCAGCAGCTTGGTCGGGACAGGGAAGGCCACAGATACGCAGTATTTT

V: TRBV29-1
D: .
J: TRBJ1-2
length: 14
size: .
CDR3: CSVEPGGGPWGYTF
DNA: TGCAGCGTTGAGCCAGGTGGAGGCCCCTGGGGCTACACCTTC

V: TRBV30
D: TRBD1
J: TRBJ2-6
length: 15
size: .
CDR3: CAWRERGQGANVLTF
DNA: TGTGCCTGGAGAGAAAGGGGGCAGGGGGCCAACGTCCTGACTTTC

V: TRBV15
D: TRBD2
J: TRBJ2-1
length: 16
size: .
CDR3: CATSRDVAGGRFEQFF
DNA: TGTGCCACCAGCAGAGACGTAGCGGGGGGCCGATTTGAGCAGTTCTTC

V: TRBV29-1
D: .
J: TRBJ1-2
length: 12
size: .
CDR3: CSVGSGAGGYTF
DNA: TGCAGCGTTGGAAGTGGTGCGGGAGGCTACACCTTC

V: TRBV5-6
D: .
J: TRBJ1-1
length: 17
size: .
CDR3: CASSLPDRILQNTEAFF
DNA: TGTGCCAGCAGCTTGCCCGACAGGATCCTACAGAACACTGAAGCTTTCTTT

V: TRBV9
D: .
J: TRBJ2-5
length: 12
size: .
CDR3: CASSVDEETQYF
DNA: TGTGCCAGCAGCGTAGATGAAGAGACCCAGTACTTC